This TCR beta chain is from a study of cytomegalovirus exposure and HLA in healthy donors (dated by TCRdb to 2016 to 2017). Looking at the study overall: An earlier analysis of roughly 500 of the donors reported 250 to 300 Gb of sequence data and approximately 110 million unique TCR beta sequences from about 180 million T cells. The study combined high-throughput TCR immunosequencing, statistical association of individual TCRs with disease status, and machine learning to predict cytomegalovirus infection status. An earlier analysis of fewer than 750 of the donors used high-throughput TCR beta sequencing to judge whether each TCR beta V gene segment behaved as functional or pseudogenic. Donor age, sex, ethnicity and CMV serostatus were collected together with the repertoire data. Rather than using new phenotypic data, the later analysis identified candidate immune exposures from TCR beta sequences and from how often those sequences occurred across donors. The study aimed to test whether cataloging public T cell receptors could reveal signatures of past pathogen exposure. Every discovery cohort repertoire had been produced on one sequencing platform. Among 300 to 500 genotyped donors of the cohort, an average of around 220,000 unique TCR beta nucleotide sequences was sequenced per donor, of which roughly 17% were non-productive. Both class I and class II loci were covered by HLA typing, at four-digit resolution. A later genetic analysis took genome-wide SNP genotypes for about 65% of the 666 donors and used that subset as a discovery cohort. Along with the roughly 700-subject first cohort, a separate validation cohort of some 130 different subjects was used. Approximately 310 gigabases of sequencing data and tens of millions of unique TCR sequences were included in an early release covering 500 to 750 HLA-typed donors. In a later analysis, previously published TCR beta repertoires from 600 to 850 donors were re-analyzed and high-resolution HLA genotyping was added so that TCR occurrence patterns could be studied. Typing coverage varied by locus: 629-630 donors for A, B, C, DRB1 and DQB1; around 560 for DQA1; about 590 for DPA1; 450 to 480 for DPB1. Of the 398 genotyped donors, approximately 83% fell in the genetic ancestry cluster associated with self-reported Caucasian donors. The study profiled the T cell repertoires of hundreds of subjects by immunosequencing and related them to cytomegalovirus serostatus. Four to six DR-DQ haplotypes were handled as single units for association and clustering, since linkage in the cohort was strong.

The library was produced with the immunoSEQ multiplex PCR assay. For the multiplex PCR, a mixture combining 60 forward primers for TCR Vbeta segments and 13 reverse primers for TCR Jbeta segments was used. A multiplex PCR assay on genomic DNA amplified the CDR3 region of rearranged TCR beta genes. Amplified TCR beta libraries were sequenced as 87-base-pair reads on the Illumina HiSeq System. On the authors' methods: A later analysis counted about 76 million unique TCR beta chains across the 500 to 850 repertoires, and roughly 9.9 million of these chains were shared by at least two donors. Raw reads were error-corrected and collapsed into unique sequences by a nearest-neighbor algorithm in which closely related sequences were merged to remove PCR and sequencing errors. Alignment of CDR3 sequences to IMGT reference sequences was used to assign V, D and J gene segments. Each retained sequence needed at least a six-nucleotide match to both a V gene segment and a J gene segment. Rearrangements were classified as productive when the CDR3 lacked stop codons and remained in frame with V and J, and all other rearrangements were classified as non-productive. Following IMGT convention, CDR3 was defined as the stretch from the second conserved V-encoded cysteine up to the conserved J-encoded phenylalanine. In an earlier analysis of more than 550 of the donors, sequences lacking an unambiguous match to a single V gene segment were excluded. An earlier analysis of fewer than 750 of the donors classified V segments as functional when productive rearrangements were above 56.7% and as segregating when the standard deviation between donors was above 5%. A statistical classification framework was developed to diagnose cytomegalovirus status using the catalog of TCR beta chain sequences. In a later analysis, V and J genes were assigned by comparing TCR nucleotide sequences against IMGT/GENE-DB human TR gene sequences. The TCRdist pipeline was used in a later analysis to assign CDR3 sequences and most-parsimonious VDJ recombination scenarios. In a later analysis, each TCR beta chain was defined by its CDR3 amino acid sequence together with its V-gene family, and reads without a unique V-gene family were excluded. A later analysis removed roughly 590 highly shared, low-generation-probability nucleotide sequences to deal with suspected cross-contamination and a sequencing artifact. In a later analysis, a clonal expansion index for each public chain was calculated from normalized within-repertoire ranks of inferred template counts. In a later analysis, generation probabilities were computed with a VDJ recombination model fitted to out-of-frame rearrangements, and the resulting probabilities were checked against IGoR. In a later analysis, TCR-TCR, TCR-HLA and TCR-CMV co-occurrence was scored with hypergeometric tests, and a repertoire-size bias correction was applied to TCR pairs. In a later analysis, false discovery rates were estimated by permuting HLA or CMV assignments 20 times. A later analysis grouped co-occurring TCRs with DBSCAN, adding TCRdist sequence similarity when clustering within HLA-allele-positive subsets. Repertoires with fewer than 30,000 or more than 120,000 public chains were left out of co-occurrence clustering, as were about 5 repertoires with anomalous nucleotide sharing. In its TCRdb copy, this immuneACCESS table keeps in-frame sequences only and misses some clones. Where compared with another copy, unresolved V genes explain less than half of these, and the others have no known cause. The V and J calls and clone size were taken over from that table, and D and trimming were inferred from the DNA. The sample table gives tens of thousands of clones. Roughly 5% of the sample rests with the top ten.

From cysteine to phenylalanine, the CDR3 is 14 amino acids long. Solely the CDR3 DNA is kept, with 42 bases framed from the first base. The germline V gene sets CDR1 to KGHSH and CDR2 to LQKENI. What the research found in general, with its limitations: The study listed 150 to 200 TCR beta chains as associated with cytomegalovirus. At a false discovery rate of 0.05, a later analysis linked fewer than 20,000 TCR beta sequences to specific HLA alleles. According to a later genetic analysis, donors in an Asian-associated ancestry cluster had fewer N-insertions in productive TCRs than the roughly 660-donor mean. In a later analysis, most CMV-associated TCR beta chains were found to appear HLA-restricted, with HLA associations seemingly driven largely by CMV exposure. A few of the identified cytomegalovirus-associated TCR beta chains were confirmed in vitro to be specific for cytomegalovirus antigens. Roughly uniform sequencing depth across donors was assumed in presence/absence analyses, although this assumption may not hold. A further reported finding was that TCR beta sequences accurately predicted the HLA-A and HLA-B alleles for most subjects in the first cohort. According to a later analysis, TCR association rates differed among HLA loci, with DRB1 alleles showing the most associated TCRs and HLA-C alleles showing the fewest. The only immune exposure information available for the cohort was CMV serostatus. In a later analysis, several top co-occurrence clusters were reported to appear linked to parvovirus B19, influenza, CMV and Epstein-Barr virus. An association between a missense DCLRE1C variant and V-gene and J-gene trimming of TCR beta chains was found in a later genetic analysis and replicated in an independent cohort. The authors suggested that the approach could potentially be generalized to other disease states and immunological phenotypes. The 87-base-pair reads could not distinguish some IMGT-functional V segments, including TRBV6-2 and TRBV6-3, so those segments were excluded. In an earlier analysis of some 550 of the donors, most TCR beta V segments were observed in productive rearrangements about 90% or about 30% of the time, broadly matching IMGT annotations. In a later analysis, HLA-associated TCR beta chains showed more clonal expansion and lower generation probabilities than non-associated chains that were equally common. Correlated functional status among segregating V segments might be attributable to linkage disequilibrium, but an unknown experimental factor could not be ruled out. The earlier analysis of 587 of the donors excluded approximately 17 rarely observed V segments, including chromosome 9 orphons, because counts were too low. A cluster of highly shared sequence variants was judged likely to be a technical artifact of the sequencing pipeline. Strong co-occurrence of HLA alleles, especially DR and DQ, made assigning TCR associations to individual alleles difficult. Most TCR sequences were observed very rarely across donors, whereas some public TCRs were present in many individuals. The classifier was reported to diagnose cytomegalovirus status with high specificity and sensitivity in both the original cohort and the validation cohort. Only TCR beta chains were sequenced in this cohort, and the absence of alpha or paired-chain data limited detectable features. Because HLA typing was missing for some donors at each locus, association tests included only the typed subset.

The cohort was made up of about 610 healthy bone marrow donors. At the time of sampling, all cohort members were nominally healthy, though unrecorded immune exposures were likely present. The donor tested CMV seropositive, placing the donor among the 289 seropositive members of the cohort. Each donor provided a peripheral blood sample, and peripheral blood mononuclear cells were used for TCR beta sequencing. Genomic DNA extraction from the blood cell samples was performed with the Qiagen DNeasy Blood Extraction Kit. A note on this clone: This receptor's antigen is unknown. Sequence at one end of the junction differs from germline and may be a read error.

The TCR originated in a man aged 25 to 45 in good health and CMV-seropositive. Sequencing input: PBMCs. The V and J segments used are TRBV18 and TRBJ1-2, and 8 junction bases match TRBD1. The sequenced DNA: TGTACCAGCGCTGAACAGGGGGTAATGTCGGGCTACACCTTC. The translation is CTSAEQGVMSGYTF.